The T cell receptor beta chain described here comes from a study of T cells after yellow fever vaccination. The ends lost 5 bases at V and 7 bases at J; junction bases unmatched: 4. Germline-derived CDR1 and CDR2 are SGHVS and FNYEAQ. CDR3 length: 12 residues. Each CDR3 protein is one row after TCRdb ran MiXCR on the 5' RACE reads. This table holds around 63,000 distinct CDR3 sequences, 6.5% to 8% found once. Many counts were recorded for this clonotype. The material sequenced was CD8+ T cells sorted from PBMCs, taken 15 days after the yellow fever booster vaccination. This clonotype originated in a man aged 25-45 years who received the YFV17D yellow fever vaccine. The chain recombines TRBV7-6 with TRBJ2-7, with 8 positions matching TRBD1. Here the CDR3 reads CASSGTGLEQYF. The CDR3 region has the DNA TGTGCCAGCAGCGGGACAGGCCTGGAGCAGTACTTC. Based on the CDR3 plus reference TRBV7-6 and TRBJ2-7, the full variable domain is GAGVSQSPRYKVTKRGQDVALRCDPISGHVSLYWYRQALGQGPEFLTYFNYEAQQDKSGLPNDRFSAERPEGSISTLTIQRTEQRDSAMYRCASSGTGLEQYFGPGTRLTVT.